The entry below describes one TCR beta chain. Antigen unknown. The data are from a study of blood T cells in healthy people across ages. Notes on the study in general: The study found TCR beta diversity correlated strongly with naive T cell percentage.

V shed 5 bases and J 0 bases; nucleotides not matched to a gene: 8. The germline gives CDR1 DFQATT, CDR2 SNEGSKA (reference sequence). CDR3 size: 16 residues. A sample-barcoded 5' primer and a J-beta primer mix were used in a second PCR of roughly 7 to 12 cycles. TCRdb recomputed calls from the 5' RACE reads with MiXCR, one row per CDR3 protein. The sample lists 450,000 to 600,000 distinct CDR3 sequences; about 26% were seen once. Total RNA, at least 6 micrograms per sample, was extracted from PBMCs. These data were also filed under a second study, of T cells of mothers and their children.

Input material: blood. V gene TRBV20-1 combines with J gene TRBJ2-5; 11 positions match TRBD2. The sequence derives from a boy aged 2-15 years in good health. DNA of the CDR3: TGCAGTGCTGGTGGACTAGCGGGCGAGTACCAAGAGACCCAGTACTTC. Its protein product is CSAGGLAGEYQETQYF.